This T cell receptor beta chain came from a study of identical twins. Study-level findings and limits: Monozygotic twin pairs showed more out-of-frame TCR alpha sharing than models estimated. Analyses based on zero insertions could be partly confounded by invariant MAIT and iNKT cells.

TCRdb ran MiXCR on the 5' RACE reads and lists one entry per CDR3 protein. The sample has 400,000 to 550,000 distinct CDR3 sequences, around an eighth seen once. This clonotype has a handful of counts. Its antigen is unidentified. Per the germline V gene, CDR1 is MNHEY and CDR2 is SVGEGT. The CDR3 contains 11 residues. Trimming took 4 bases from V and 8 from J, leaving 7 bases between them. The data were also submitted as part of a second study, on yellow fever vaccine responses in identical twins.

Material for sequencing was CD4+ T cells sorted from blood. This TCR came from a woman aged 18 to 35 in good health. This chain connects TRBV6-2 or TRBV6-3 to TRBJ2-3; no clear D. This CDR3 reads CASSSFPTQYF. The CDR3 nucleotides read TGTGCCAGCAGTTCTTTCCCTACGCAGTATTTT.